The 20 T cell receptor beta chains below were found in one sample sequenced in a study of CD8 T cells in ankylosing spondylitis. Study-level points and caveats: What appeared characteristic of ankylosing spondylitis blood was a TCR beta motif of eight highly homologous variants.

TCRdb reprocessed the 5' RACE reads with MiXCR, giving one entry per CDR3 protein. The sample includes 650,000 to 800,000 distinct CDR3 sequences, 15% to 20% of them seen just once. No antigens are known for them. The sample was blood, either unsorted or a sorted T cell fraction (not recorded which). The receptors shown here come from a male donor with ankylosing spondylitis.

This CDR3 is CASSLTSGSFGWDEQYF. The CDR3, as DNA: TGTGCCAGCAGCTTGACTAGCGGGAGTTTCGGATGGGACGAGCAGTACTTC. The chain links TRBV5-5 to TRBJ2-7; 11 nucleotides match TRBD2. Germline values: CDR1 SGHKS, CDR2 YYEKEE (reference sequence). The CDR3 sequence is 17 residues long. Trimming took 1 base from V and 5 from J; bases not matched to a gene: 11. Variable domain in full (rest from reference TRBV5-5 and TRBJ2-7): DAGVTQSPTHLIKTRGQQVTLRCSPISGHKSVSWYQQVLGQGPQFIFQYYEKEERGRGNFPDRFSARQFPNYSSELNVNALLLGDSALYLCASSLTSGSFGWDEQYFGPGTRLTVT.

The CDR3 sequence: CASSLAGLAGVEQYF. The DNA for the CDR3 is TGTGCCAGCAGCTTAGCAGGCCTAGCGGGAGTCGAGCAGTACTTC. This chain joins TRBV7-8 and TRBJ2-7, with 10 bases fitting TRBD2. Germline V CDR1 and CDR2: SGHVS, FQNEAQ. After removal of 0 bases from V and 6 bases from J, the junction contained 5 bases not matched to a gene. The CDR3 has 15 residues. Filled out from reference TRBV7-8 and TRBJ2-7, the complete variable domain reads GAGVSQSPRYKVAKRGQDVALRCDPISGHVSLFWYQQALGQGPEFLTYFQNEAQLDKSGLPSDRFFAERPEGSVSTLKIQRTQQEDSAVYLCASSLAGLAGVEQYFGPGTRLTVT.

There are a few counts of this clonotype. This sequence joins TRBV10-2 and TRBJ2-5; D is unresolved. Trimming cost V 3 bases and J 5 bases, with 7 bases left between them. There are 12 residues in the CDR3. Germline CDR1 reads WSHSY; CDR2 reads SAAADI. CDR3 in amino acids: CASSEIRETQYF. CDR3 DNA sequence: TGCGCCAGCAGTGAAATCAGGGAGACCCAGTACTTC.

The chain has TRBV29-1 and TRBJ1-5, with no clear D. From germline, CDR1 is SQVTM and CDR2 ANQGSEA. The CDR3 spans 15 residues. The V end was cut by 4 bases, the J end by 2 bases, with 15 bases between. The CDR3 is CSVAVGGSGNQPQHF. The CDR3 DNA sequence: TGCAGCGTTGCGGTAGGAGGGTCCGGCAATCAGCCCCAGCATTTT.

V gene TRBV18 combines with J gene TRBJ2-7, with D perhaps matching TRBD1 or TRBD2 (5 bases each). The CDR3 consists of 18 residues. CDR1 is KGHSH and CDR2 is LQKENI in the germline V gene. V was clipped by 0 bases and J by 3 bases, with 21 bases between them. The CDR3 DNA is TGTGCCAGCTCACCACCGAGGGGTATGGGTGACAACCTCTACGAGCAGTACTTC. Translated: CASSPPRGMGDNLYEQYF.

The genes are TRBV4-2 and TRBJ1-2; no clear D gene. This CDR3 is 15 amino acids long. Trimming left V 0 bases short and J 1 base short, with 9 bases between. From germline, CDR1 is LGHNA and CDR2 YNFKEQ. For the CDR3, the DNA is TGTGCCAGCAGCCAAGAGCACCTCAATAACTATGGCTACACCTTC. It translates to CASSQEHLNNYGYTF.

This clonotype was seen only a few times. The chain employs TRBV9 and TRBJ2-2; D call uncertain. The germline CDR1 and CDR2 sequences are SGDLS and YYNGEE. V gave up 0 bases and J gave up 8 bases, with 5 bases separating them. CDR3 length: 12 residues. The CDR3 coding sequence is TGTGCCAGCAGCGTAGGAGAGGGGGAGCTGTTTTTT. The encoded protein is CASSVGEGELFF.

This clonotype has a handful of counts. The chain carries TRBV29-1 and TRBJ2-5; D may be TRBD1 (6 bases). Per germline, CDR1 SQVTM and CDR2 ANQGSEA. The germline V and J ends were trimmed by 6 bases and 4 bases, with 21 bases remaining between them. This CDR3 contains 15 residues. The CDR3 DNA sequence: TGCAGCGTCGCTTTGGGATCTGACAGGCGAGAGACCCAGTACTTC. As protein: CSVALGSDRRETQYF.

This clonotype was counted only a few times. The chain recombines TRBV15 with TRBJ2-7; D perhaps matches TRBD1 (5 bases). With 1 base removed from V and 3 bases from J, the gap between germline ends came to 13 bases. Germline CDR1 and CDR2: LNHNV and YYDKDF (reference sequence). This CDR3 spans 15 amino acids. CDR3 in DNA: TGTGCCACCAGCAGAGGTAGGACACCTATCTACGAGCAGTACTTC. Amino acids: CATSRGRTPIYEQYF.

V and J are TRBV12-3 or TRBV12-4 and TRBJ2-2; D unclear. The CDR3 sequence is 16 residues long. The V end was cut by 2 bases, the J end by 0 bases, with 10 bases between. In DNA form, the CDR3 reads TGTGCCAGCAGTTTAAAGGTGGGCGCGAACACCGGGGAGCTGTTTTTT. Amino acids: CASSLKVGANTGELFF.

This rearrangement joins TRBV4-2 to TRBJ2-5; D is perhaps TRBD1 or TRBD2 (6 bases each). CDR1 is LGHNA, CDR2 YNFKEQ, per germline. V lost 3 bases and J 1 base, leaving 9 bases between the germline ends. The length of the CDR3 is 14 residues. The CDR3: CASSQGGTQETQYF. CDR3 nucleotide sequence: TGTGCCAGCAGCCAGGGGGGCACCCAAGAGACCCAGTACTTC.

This clonotype appeared many times. The rearrangement uses TRBV5-1 and TRBJ1-1, with a tentative D call TRBD1 (6 bases). The CDR3 totals 14 residues. CDR1 is SGHRS, CDR2 YFSETQ, per germline. The V and J ends lost 2 bases and 4 bases respectively, with 12 bases between them. The CDR3 region is CASSLSTGTTEAFF. The CDR3 bases are TGCGCCAGCAGCTTATCCACAGGGACCACTGAAGCTTTCTTT.

V gene TRBV4-2 combines with J gene TRBJ1-6; no clear D gene. The germline CDR1 and CDR2 sequences are LGHNA and YNFKEQ. The ends were cut back, 0 bases at V and 7 bases at J, with 4 bases in the middle. The CDR3 covers 13 residues. The CDR3 is CASSQDMNSPLHF. CDR3 in DNA: TGTGCCAGCAGCCAAGACATGAATTCACCCCTCCACTTT.

V gene TRBV27 combines with J gene TRBJ2-5; 13 positions agree with TRBD2. The J segment lost 5 bases and the V segment lost 6 bases, leaving 6 bases of the junction unmatched. The V gene's germline CDR1 is MNHEY and CDR2 SMNVEV (reference sequence). The CDR3 is made up of 15 amino acids. CDR3 in amino acids: CASRQGLAGVETQYF. The CDR3, as DNA: TGTGCCAGCAGACAAGGACTAGCGGGAGTGGAGACCCAGTACTTC.

The CDR3 bases are TGTGCCAGCAGCTTCGGACTGACAGGAATGAACGGAAACACCATATATTTT. Its protein product is CASSFGLTGMNGNTIYF. This chain uses TRBV7-9 with TRBJ1-3; tentative D call: TRBD1 (6 bases). CDR1 SEHNR and CDR2 FQNEAQ come from the germline V gene (reference sequence). This CDR3 has 17 amino acids. V was cut by 3 bases and J by 4 bases, with 19 bases left in between.

The chain couples TRBV5-1 to TRBJ2-2, with a weak D call TRBD2 (6 bases). Germline V gene data show CDR1 as SGHRS and CDR2 as YFSETQ. Trimming took off 4 bases at V and 6 bases at J, with 19 bases between the two ends. The CDR3 contains 16 residues. CDR3 DNA: TGCGCCAGCAGCCTAAACGCACCAGGGAGGTCCGGGGAGCTGTTTTTT. Encoded protein: CASSLNAPGRSGELFF.

This clonotype was recorded a few times. V is TRBV12-3 or TRBV12-4 and J is TRBJ2-3; D uncertain. The CDR3 consists of 14 residues. Trimming took off 6 bases at V and 2 bases at J, with 12 bases between the two ends. In DNA form, the CDR3 reads TGTGCCAGCAGAAAGGCCGGTATCACAGATACGCAGTATTTT. Translated: CASRKAGITDTQYF.

The rearrangement uses TRBV10-3 and TRBJ2-2; D not certain. CDR3 length: 16 amino acids. Germline CDR1 and CDR2: ENHRY and SYGVKD. V was cut by 2 bases and J by 0 bases, with 10 bases left in between. The CDR3 reads CAISEPGSSNTGELFF. The CDR3 nucleotides read TGTGCCATCAGTGAGCCGGGCTCCTCGAACACCGGGGAGCTGTTTTTT.

This clonotype was detected a few times. The V call is TRBV5-1, the J call TRBJ1-4, with D maybe TRBD1 (5 bases). V was pared by 2 bases and J by 3 bases, with 8 bases between. Germline values: CDR1 SGHRS, CDR2 YFSETQ. This CDR3 spans 14 amino acids. The CDR3 region has the DNA TGCGCCAGCAGCTTAGGGGTATCTAATGAAAAACTGTTTTTT. The encoded protein is CASSLGVSNEKLFF.

The chain combines TRBV25-1 with TRBJ2-7; 9 bases map to TRBD2. The CDR3 is made up of 16 amino acids. V gave up 8 bases and J gave up 0 bases; unmatched junction bases: 11. Germline V gene lookup returns CDR1 MGHDK and CDR2 SYGVNS. The CDR3 coding sequence is TGTGCCAGCGGTGCTAGCGGGAAGACTGGCTCCTACGAGCAGTACTTC. This gives the protein CASGASGKTGSYEQYF.